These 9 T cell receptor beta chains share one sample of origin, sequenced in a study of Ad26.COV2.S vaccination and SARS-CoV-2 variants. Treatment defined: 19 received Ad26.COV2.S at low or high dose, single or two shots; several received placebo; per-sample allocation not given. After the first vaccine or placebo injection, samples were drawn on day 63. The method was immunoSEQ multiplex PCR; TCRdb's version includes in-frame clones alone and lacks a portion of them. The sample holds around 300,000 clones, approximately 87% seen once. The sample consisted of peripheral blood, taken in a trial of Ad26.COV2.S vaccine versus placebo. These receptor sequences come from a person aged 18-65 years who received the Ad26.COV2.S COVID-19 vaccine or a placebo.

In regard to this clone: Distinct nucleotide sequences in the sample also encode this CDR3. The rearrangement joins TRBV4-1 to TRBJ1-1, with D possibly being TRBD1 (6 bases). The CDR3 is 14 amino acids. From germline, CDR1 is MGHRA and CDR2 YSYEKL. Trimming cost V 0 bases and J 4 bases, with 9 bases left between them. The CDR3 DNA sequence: TGCGCCAGCAGCCAAGAAGGGGGTGGCACTGAAGCTTTCTTT. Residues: CASSQEGGGTEAFF.

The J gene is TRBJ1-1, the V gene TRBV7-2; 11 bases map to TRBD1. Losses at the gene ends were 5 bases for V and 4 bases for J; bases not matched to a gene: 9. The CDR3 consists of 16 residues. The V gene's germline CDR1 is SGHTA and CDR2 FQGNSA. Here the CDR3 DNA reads TGTGCCAGCAGCCCACGGGGTGGGACAGGGGGCACTGAAGCTTTCTTT. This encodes CASSPRGGTGGTEAFF.

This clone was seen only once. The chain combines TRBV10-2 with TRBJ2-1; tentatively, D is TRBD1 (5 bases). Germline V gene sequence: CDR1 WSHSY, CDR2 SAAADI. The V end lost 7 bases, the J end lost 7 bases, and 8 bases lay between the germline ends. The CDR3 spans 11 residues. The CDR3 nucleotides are TGCGCCAGCACTCGACAGAATGAGCAGTTCTTC. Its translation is CASTRQNEQFF.

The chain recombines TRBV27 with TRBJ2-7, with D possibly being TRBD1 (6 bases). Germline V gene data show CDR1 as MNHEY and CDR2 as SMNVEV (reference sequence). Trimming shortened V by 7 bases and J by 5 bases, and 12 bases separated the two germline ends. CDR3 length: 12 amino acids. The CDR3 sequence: CASKGGIDEQYF. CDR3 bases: TGTGCCAGCAAAGGGGGTATAGACGAGCAGTACTTC.

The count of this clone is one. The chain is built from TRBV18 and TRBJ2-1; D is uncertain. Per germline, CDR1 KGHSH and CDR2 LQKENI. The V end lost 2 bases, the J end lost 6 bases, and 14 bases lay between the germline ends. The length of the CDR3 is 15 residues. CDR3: CASSPIVQAGNEQFF. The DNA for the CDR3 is TGTGCCAGCTCACCAATCGTTCAAGCCGGCAATGAGCAGTTCTTC.

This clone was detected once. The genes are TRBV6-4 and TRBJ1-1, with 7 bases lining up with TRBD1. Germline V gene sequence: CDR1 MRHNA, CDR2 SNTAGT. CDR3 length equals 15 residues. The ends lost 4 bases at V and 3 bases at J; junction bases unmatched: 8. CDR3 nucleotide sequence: TGTGCCAGCAGTGTCACCGTCAGGGGGTACACTGAAGCTTTCTTT. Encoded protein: CASSVTVRGYTEAFF.

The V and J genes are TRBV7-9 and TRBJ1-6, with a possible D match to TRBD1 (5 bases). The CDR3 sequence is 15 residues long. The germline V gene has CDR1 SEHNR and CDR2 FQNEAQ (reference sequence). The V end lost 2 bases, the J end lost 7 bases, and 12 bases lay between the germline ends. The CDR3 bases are TGTGCCAGCAGCTTACAAGGGGCCGGGAATTCACCCCTCCACTTT. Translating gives CASSLQGAGNSPLHF.

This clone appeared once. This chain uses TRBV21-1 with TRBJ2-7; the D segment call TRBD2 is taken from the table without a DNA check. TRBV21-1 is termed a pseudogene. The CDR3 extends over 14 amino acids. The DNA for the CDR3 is TGTGCCAGCAGCAAAGGGGAGACCCCCTACGAGCAGTACGTC. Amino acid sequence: CASSKGETPYEQYV.

CDR3 sequence reads: CASSVVGDSPSTDTQYF. The CDR3 DNA reads as TGTGCCAGCAGCGTAGTGGGCGACTCTCCTAGCACAGATACGCAGTATTTT. V and J are TRBV9 and TRBJ2-3; no clear D. Trimming took 0 bases from V and 0 from J, leaving 14 bases between them. CDR1 is SGDLS, CDR2 YYNGEE, per germline. The CDR3 extends over 17 amino acids.